The clone carrying this T cell receptor (beta chain) was counted ten times or more. Antigen unknown. The length of the CDR3 is 16 residues. V lost 6 bases to trimming and J lost 5 bases, with 20 bases between them. CDR1 is LGHDT, CDR2 YNNKEL, per germline (reference sequence). TCRdb ran MiXCR on the PCR reads. Of roughly 58,000 clones detected, less than 5% appear once; the ten largest clones hold about a fifth. The sample comes from a study of metastatic and nonmetastatic thyroid tumors. The overall study: Thyroid patients, malignant and benign, had repertoires compared across blood and tumor or nodule tissue. General observations from the study: Reports indicated that malignant thyroid tumors showed significantly higher TCR beta diversity than benign nodules did, in blood and tumor.

Until they underwent thyroid surgery, no patient had received any treatment. Sequenced material: blood. The sequence derives from a female donor with papillary thyroid cancer or a benign thyroid nodule (not recorded which). Some clones in this sample may be carry-over from other donors' samples. The chain links TRBV3-1 to TRBJ1-3; TRBD1 might be the D (6 bases). The CDR3 DNA is TGTGCCAGCAGTTTTTCCACCGGGACAACGAGAAACACCATATATTTT. It yields the protein CASSFSTGTTRNTIYF.